In this sample, the clone carrying this TCR beta chain turned up a few times. The antigen is unknown. This specimen includes other DNA sequences encoding the same CDR3. Trimming took 0 bases from V and 1 from J, leaving 2 bases between them. The CDR3 runs to 13 residues. Germline V gives CDR1 SGDLS, CDR2 YYNGEE. The data originate from a study of a mutant IDH1 vaccine in newly diagnosed glioma. For the study at large: Receipt of radiotherapy, temozolomide, or both preceded the study, and most received both.

Time point reported: week 47, end of study. Mutant IDH1 20-mer peptide, at 300 ug, made up each vaccine dose, with topical imiquimod. The protocol was immunoSEQ multiplex PCR, while the TCRdb copy is restricted to in-frame clones and leaves out a portion. The sample has around 84,000 clones, about 81% seen once; the top ten hold around 5.3%. The sequences come from PBMCs, collected from a glioma patient whose treatment included an IDH1 peptide vaccine. V gene TRBV9 combines with J gene TRBJ1-5; D remains ambiguous. This TCR derives from a man aged 35 to 55 with glioma. The CDR3 sequence is CASSVGSNQPQHF. The CDR3 bases are TGTGCCAGCAGCGTAGGCAGCAATCAGCCCCAGCATTTT.